This passage covers 20 T cell receptor beta chains from one sample sequenced in a study of beta chain features in type 1 diabetes. Expressed TCRB transcripts were sequenced because the isolated RNA had all been reverse transcribed beforehand. Assay used: immunoSEQ multiplex PCR; TCRdb lists only in-frame clones, some missing. Of about 410,000 clones listed, roughly 14% are singletons. The sequenced material came from naive CD4+ T cells from blood. The receptors were gathered from a man aged 25 to 40 in good health.

This chain joins TRBV11-2 and TRBJ2-5, with 11 bases that match TRBD1. The length of the CDR3 is 15 residues. Per the germline V gene, CDR1 is SGHAT and CDR2 is FQNNGV. V lost 3 bases and J lost 5; bases outside the gene matches: 5. Here the CDR3 reads CASSLDRGRGETQYF. The CDR3 DNA reads TGTGCCAGCAGCTTGGACAGGGGGCGCGGGGAGACCCAGTACTTC.

V and J are TRBV7-9 and TRBJ2-3; no clear D gene. CDR3 length: 13 amino acids. CDR1 SEHNR and CDR2 FQNEAQ come from the germline V gene (reference sequence). V gave up 5 bases and J gave up 6 bases, with 12 bases separating them. CDR3 bases: TGTGCCAGCAGCGCCAGTCGATTTGATACGCAGTATTTT. Protein product: CASSASRFDTQYF.

This clone has a handful of counts. The chain joins TRBV18 to TRBJ2-3; D not resolved. Germline V lookup: CDR1 KGHSH, CDR2 LQKENI. The CDR3 consists of 12 residues. With 2 bases removed from V and 5 bases from J, the gap between germline ends came to 5 bases. CDR3 nucleotide sequence: TGTGCCAGCTCACCATATGGAGATACGCAGTATTTT. It specifies CASSPYGDTQYF. The full variable domain, rest sourced from reference TRBV18 and TRBJ2-3, is NAGVMQNPRHLVRRRGQEARLRCSPMKGHSHVYWYRQLPEEGLKFMVYLQKENIIDESGMPKERFSAEFPKEGPSILRIQQVVRGDSAAYFCASSPYGDTQYFGPGTRLTVL.

The DNA for the CDR3 is TGCGCCAGCAGCTTGAACCCAAGTGGAGGCGGTAACTATGGCTACACCTTC. Protein sequence: CASSLNPSGGGNYGYTF. The chain combines TRBV5-1 with TRBJ1-2; D is uncertain. Germline CDR1 SGHRS, CDR2 YFSETQ. The CDR3 is made up of 17 amino acids. The V end was cut by 1 base, the J end by 1 base, with 17 bases between.

The V gene is TRBV25-1, the J gene TRBJ2-5; D is uncertain. Trimming took 7 bases from V and 1 from J, leaving 4 bases between them. This CDR3 has 11 residues. CDR1 is MGHDK, CDR2 SYGVNS, per germline. CDR3 protein: CASKGQETQYF. CDR3 nucleotides: TGTGCCAGCAAGGGCCAAGAGACCCAGTACTTC.

The chain joins TRBV11-2 to TRBJ2-1; tentatively, D is TRBD1 (6 bases). The CDR3 sequence is 13 residues long. Germline V CDR1 and CDR2: SGHAT, FQNNGV. The V gene lost 5 bases and the J gene lost 8 bases, with 13 bases spanning the gap. Written as DNA, the CDR3 is TGTGCCAGCAGCCTTGGTTGGGGGCATGAGCAGTTCTTC. Its protein product is CASSLGWGHEQFF.

The V and J genes are TRBV18 and TRBJ2-7; 7 bases are shared with TRBD2. This CDR3 has 15 residues. Germline V gives CDR1 KGHSH, CDR2 LQKENI. V gave up 2 bases and J gave up 4 bases; unmatched junction bases: 8. The CDR3 region has the DNA TGTGCCAGCTCACCATTAGCGGGCTCAGCTTACGAGCAGTACGTC. This sequence encodes CASSPLAGSAYEQYV.

This clone came up a few times. The chain has TRBV4-3 and TRBJ2-1; the match to TRBD2 covers 8 bases. J was trimmed by 4 bases and V by 0 bases; bases with no gene match: 8. Germline V CDR1 and CDR2: LGHNA, YSLEER. The CDR3 spans 17 residues. CDR3 amino acids: CASSQDPAGAGYNEQFF. Written as DNA, the CDR3 is TGCGCCAGCAGCCAAGACCCAGCGGGGGCCGGATACAATGAGCAGTTCTTC.

This chain joins TRBV9 and TRBJ1-4; D is unclear. The CDR3 is 15 residues long. Per the germline V gene, CDR1 is SGDLS and CDR2 is YYNGEE. Trimming took 2 bases from V and 6 from J, leaving 14 bases between them. The CDR3 DNA reads TGTGCCAGCAGCGTTTCGACACAGCCCTATGAAAAACTGTTTTTT. Encoded protein: CASSVSTQPYEKLFF.

The chain recombines TRBV9 with TRBJ2-3, with D unclear. Germline V lookup: CDR1 SGDLS, CDR2 YYNGEE. The CDR3 totals 14 residues. The V end was cut by 4 bases, the J end by 0 bases, with 9 bases between. The CDR3 region is CASSPFSSTDTQYF. The CDR3 DNA reads as TGTGCCAGCAGCCCATTCAGCAGCACAGATACGCAGTATTTT.

This clone was seen only a few times. The rearrangement joins TRBV7-2 to TRBJ2-7; D is unresolved. CDR1 and CDR2 (germline): SGHTA, FQGNSA. The V end lost 2 bases, the J end lost 3 bases, and 5 bases lay between the germline ends. The CDR3 runs to 12 residues. The CDR3 coding sequence is TGTGCCAGCAGCTTACACGGCTACGAGCAGTACGTC. This gives the protein CASSLHGYEQYV.

This clone has just a few counts. The chain links TRBV15 to TRBJ2-7; D not resolved. Germline-derived CDR1 and CDR2 are LNHNV and YYDKDF (reference sequence). V lost 1 base, J lost 0 bases, and 7 bases lay in between. The CDR3 is 14 amino acids. The CDR3 bases are TGTGCCACCAGCAGAGTTTTGAGCTCCTACGAGCAGTACGTC. The encoded protein is CATSRVLSSYEQYV.

There are a few counts of this clone. V is TRBV5-1 and J is TRBJ2-3; 8 positions agree with TRBD2. Trimming took 6 bases from V and 5 from J; bases not matched to a gene: 8. Germline V gives CDR1 SGHRS, CDR2 YFSETQ. The CDR3 extends over 14 amino acids. The CDR3 DNA follows: TGCGCCAGCAAGCCAGCGGGAGTTGGAGATACGCAGTATTTT. Translation: CASKPAGVGDTQYF.

This clone was counted a few times. V and J are TRBV10-3 and TRBJ1-2; D ambiguous. The CDR3 runs to 13 residues. Trimming removed 2 bases from V and 4 bases from J, with 8 bases in between. Germline V gene lookup returns CDR1 ENHRY and CDR2 SYGVKD. This CDR3 is CAISEGYSYGYTF. CDR3 nucleotide sequence: TGTGCCATCAGTGAGGGGTATTCCTATGGCTACACCTTC.

J is TRBJ2-6 and V is TRBV5-1; the D is unclear. CDR1 SGHRS and CDR2 YFSETQ come from the germline V gene. Trimming stripped 4 bases from V and 4 bases from J, with 15 bases between. The CDR3 runs 16 residues. The CDR3 DNA is TGCGCCAGCAGCCCCCAGGCTGCGATCGGGGCCAACGTCCTGACTTTC. This translates into CASSPQAAIGANVLTF.

The chain has TRBV30 and TRBJ2-6; no clear D gene. This CDR3 is built from 15 residues. Per germline, CDR1 GTSNPN and CDR2 SVGIG (reference sequence). V was shortened by 0 bases and J by 1 base, with 7 bases between the two germline ends. DNA of the CDR3: TGTGCCTGGAGTGTACGCCTGTCTGGGGCCAACGTCCTGACTTTC. Amino acid sequence: CAWSVRLSGANVLTF.

This clone was seen a handful of times. The chain recombines TRBV18 with TRBJ2-3; 7 bases line up with TRBD2. CDR1 is KGHSH and CDR2 is LQKENI in the germline V gene. Unmatched junction bases numbered 5, after V lost 3 bases and J lost 2 bases. This CDR3 has 15 amino acids. The CDR3 spells CASSPASGSTDTQYF. The CDR3 nucleotides read TGTGCCAGCTCACCGGCTAGCGGTTCCACAGATACGCAGTATTTT.

The CDR3 loop is CASGDRYEQYF. CDR3 nucleotide sequence: TGTGCCAGCGGGGACAGATACGAGCAGTACTTC. This sequence joins TRBV11-2 and TRBJ2-7, with 7 bases that match TRBD1. This CDR3 comprises 11 residues. The germline gives CDR1 SGHAT, CDR2 FQNNGV. Losses at the gene ends were 8 bases for V and 4 bases for J; bases not matched to a gene: 2.

This clone was detected only a few times. The chain employs TRBV9 and TRBJ1-4; D is unclear. The V gene lost 3 bases and the J gene lost 1 base, with 16 bases spanning the gap. The CDR3 is 17 amino acids. Germline lookup yields CDR1 SGDLS and CDR2 YYNGEE. This CDR3 is CASSAGLSAGTNEKLFF. The CDR3 DNA sequence: TGTGCCAGCAGCGCCGGGTTATCCGCGGGAACTAATGAAAAACTGTTTTTT.

This clone showed up just a few times. The chain links TRBV18 to TRBJ2-1, with D possibly called TRBD1 or TRBD2 (5 bases each). This CDR3 contains 13 residues. Germline lookup yields CDR1 KGHSH and CDR2 LQKENI. V was cut by 2 bases and J by 7 bases, with 9 bases left in between. The chain's CDR3 is CASSPGTTNEQFF. CDR3 nucleotides: TGTGCCAGCTCACCAGGGACGACAAATGAGCAGTTCTTC.